This T cell receptor (beta chain) is from a study of T-cell memory formation after mild COVID-19. Using constant-segment primers, 5'RACE produced TCR alpha and TCR beta cDNA libraries carrying sample barcodes and UMIs. Each CDR3 protein is one row after TCRdb ran MiXCR on the 5' RACE reads. The table includes roughly 110,000 distinct CDR3 sequences, approximately 13% detected once. V dropped 3 bases and J dropped 4; count of bases not matched to a gene: 19. From germline, CDR1 is KGHDR and CDR2 SFDVKD. CDR3 length equals 19 residues. This receptor was obtained from an adult woman who had mild COVID-19 (a few samples of this study predate the infection). Cell type and time point are not known. The sequencing sample was made of PBMCs or a T cell subset sorted from them (not recorded which). The chain joins TRBV24-1 to TRBJ1-2; 7 nucleotides match TRBD1. The CDR3 here is CATSDTKTWTGDPFYGYTF. In DNA form, the CDR3 reads TGTGCCACCAGTGATACAAAGACATGGACAGGAGACCCTTTCTATGGCTACACCTTC.